A selection of T cell receptor beta chains follows, all from one sample in a study of T cell responses to AZD1222 COVID-19 vaccine. Sequencing was performed with immunoSEQ multiplex PCR; in TCRdb, only in-frame clones are kept and a portion is missing. This table holds more than 80,000 clones, 70% to 90% found once. Here the sequenced sample was peripheral blood, taken on day 0 of AZD1222 vaccination. These receptors originate from an adult in good health. The CDR3 runs from the conserved cysteine through the conserved F or W. D genes are given only for firm matches. Clone size is stated in some rows and not others, as once, few, many or a class when expanded.

clone_size j_call d_call v_call cdr3_aa cdr3_nt
NA TRBJ2-2 NA TRBV1 CTSSHQGADTGELFF TGCACCAGCAGCCACCAGGGGGCGGACACCGGGGAGCTGTTTTTT
few TRBJ2-1 NA TRBV7-9 CASSFGGFIATAEYNEQFF TGTGCCAGCAGCTTTGGGGGATTTATAGCCACCGCGGAATACAATGAGCAGTTCTTC
NA TRBJ2-7 TRBD1 TRBV19 CASSTGQGFYEQYF TGTGCCAGTAGTACCGGACAGGGTTTCTACGAGCAGTACTTC
NA TRBJ1-2 TRBD1 TRBV15 CATSSRDRAYGYTF TGTGCCACCAGCAGCCGGGACAGGGCCTATGGCTACACCTTC
NA TRBJ1-2 NA TRBV5-1 CASSIDRNYGYTF TGCGCCAGCAGCATAGACAGGAACTATGGCTACACCTTC
NA TRBJ2-5 TRBD1 TRBV9 CASSARTGPQETQYF TGTGCCAGCAGCGCAAGGACAGGGCCACAAGAGACCCAGTACTTC
NA TRBJ1-6 TRBD1 TRBV19 CASSPDRVYSPLHF TGTGCCAGTAGCCCGGACAGGGTTTATTCACCCCTCCACTTT
NA TRBJ1-2 NA TRBV3-1/TRBV3-2 CASSQVPGQTAYGYTF TGTGCCAGCAGCCAAGTTCCAGGTCAGACGGCCTATGGCTACACCTTC
NA TRBJ2-7 TRBD2 TRBV7-2 CASSLTSGETYEQYF TGTGCCAGCAGCTTAACTAGCGGGGAGACCTACGAGCAGTACTTC
NA TRBJ2-3 NA TRBV5-1 CASSVARPSTDTQYF TGCGCCAGCAGCGTAGCGCGCCCGAGCACAGATACGCAGTATTTT
NA TRBJ2-3 NA TRBV5-4 CASRQDPSTDTQYF TGTGCCAGCAGGCAGGACCCTAGCACAGATACGCAGTATTTT
NA TRBJ1-1 TRBD1 TRBV18 CASSPIQGLNTEAFF TGTGCCAGCTCACCTATACAGGGGCTGAACACTGAAGCTTTCTTT
NA TRBJ2-7 NA TRBV5-1 CASSPDNGGPYEQYF TGCGCCAGCAGCCCAGACAATGGTGGTCCCTACGAGCAGTACTTC
NA TRBJ1-6 NA TRBV27 CASSLSRGNVGYNSPLHF TGTGCCAGCAGTTTATCGCGCGGGAATGTTGGTTATAATTCACCCCTCCACTTT
medium-sized TRBJ2-5 NA TRBV18 CASSPSGETQYF TGTGCCAGCTCACCCTCGGGAGAGACCCAGTACTTC
NA TRBJ2-7 TRBD1 TRBV5-1 CASSLPGTAYEQYF TGCGCCAGCAGCTTGCCCGGGACAGCCTACGAGCAGTACTTC
NA TRBJ2-7 TRBD2 TRBV28 CASRTGTSGKYGSYEQYF TGTGCCAGCAGAACCGGGACTAGCGGGAAATATGGGTCCTACGAGCAGTACTTC